The clone carrying this T cell receptor beta chain was observed a few times. Its specificity is not known. Stem cell-like memory, regulatory, central memory and naive CD4+ cells were sorted via CD45RO/CCR7/CD25/CD127/CD95/CD27. Expressed TCRB transcripts were sequenced because the isolated RNA had all been reverse transcribed beforehand. Clones were read by immunoSEQ multiplex PCR, and TCRdb kept only the in-frame ones, dropping some. Among about 340,000 clones listed, roughly 13% were seen once. This sample stems from a study of beta chain features in type 1 diabetes. At the level of the study: No patient-donor differences in age, gender, total cells or subset yield. General observations from the study: Unsettled here was the matter of whether HLA type influences TCRB rearrangement. Shortening that was moderate but significant affected the TCRB CDR3s of Type 1 diabetes patients in all four CD4+ subsets.

The origin of this receptor is a woman under 30 with type 1 diabetes. The sample taken for sequencing was naive CD4+ T cells from blood.

The CDR3 coding sequence is TGTGCCTGGAAGGCCCGGACGGGGAGCAATCAGCCCCAGCATTTT. It is translated as CAWKARTGSNQPQHF. This chain connects TRBV30 to TRBJ1-5; D gene uncertain. The CDR3 is made up of 15 amino acids. CDR1 and CDR2 from the germline V gene are GTSNPN and SVGIG (reference sequence). The germline V and J ends were trimmed by 4 bases and 1 base, with 14 bases remaining between them.